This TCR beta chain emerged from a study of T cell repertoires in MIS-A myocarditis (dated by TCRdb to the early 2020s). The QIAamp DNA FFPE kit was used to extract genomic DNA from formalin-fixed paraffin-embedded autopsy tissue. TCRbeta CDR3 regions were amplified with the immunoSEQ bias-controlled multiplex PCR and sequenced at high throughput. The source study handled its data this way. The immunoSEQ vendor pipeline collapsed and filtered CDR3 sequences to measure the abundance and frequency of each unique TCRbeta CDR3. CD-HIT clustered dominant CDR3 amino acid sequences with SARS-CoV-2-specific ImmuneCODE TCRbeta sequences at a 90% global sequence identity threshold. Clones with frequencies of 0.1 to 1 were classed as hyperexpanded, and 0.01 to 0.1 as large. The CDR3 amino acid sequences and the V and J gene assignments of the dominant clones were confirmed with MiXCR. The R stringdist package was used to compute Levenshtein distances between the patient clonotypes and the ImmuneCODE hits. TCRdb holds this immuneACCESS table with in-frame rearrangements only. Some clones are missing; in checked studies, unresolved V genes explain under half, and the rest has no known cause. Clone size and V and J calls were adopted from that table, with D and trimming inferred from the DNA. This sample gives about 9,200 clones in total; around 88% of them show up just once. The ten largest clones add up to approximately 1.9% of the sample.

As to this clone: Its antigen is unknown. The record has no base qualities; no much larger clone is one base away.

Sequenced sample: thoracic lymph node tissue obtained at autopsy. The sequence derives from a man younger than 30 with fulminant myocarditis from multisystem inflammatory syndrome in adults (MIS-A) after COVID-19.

In nucleotides, the sequence is TGTGCCAGCAGCTTAGGGCCTGAAGCTTTCTTT. It codes for CASSLGPEAFF. This chain is built from TRBV5-6 and TRBJ1-1; there is no confident call for the D gene. The germline V gene gives CDR1 as SGHDT and CDR2 as YYEEEE. The junction shows trimming of 2 bases on V and 6 bases on J, plus 5 bases between the germline ends. Counted from cysteine to phenylalanine, this CDR3 has 11 amino acids. Of all the DNA, just the CDR3 is kept, 33 bases in frame from base 1.